This T cell receptor (beta chain) emerged from a study of T cells in tumors after PD-1 blockade. As for the study in general: Patients received pembrolizumab 200 mg every 3 weeks or cemiplimab 350 mg every 2 weeks. General study results and limits: Most post-therapy expanded exhausted CD8+ clones were new, undetected before treatment.

The protocol was immunoSEQ multiplex PCR, while the TCRdb copy is restricted to in-frame clones and leaves out a portion. The table has roughly 4,400 clones, approximately 60% seen once. Template: tumor biopsy or peripheral blood genomic DNA, 616-6,004 ng per sample. A note on this clone: No antigen is known for it.

Source: tumor tissue, taken after anti-PD-1 treatment. The TCR comes from a human donor with basal cell carcinoma.

The CDR3 loop reads CASAPGWMRTEAFF. The CDR3 coding sequence is TGTGCCAGCGCCCCAGGTTGGATGCGAACTGAAGCTTTCTTT. The V gene is TRBV6-5, the J gene TRBJ1-1, with no clear D. The CDR3 is 14 amino acids. Trimming stripped 8 bases from V and 5 bases from J, with 18 bases between. CDR1 and CDR2 from the germline V gene are MNHEY and SVGAGI.